The present T cell receptor beta chain was sequenced within a study of STAT5B mutations in CD4+ large granular lymphocyte leukemia. This was a survey-level run. Profiled with immunoSEQ multiplex PCR; TCRdb holds only in-frame clones, not every one. The sample consists of tens of thousands of clones, over 65% of them appearing once. The ends were cut back, 3 bases at V and 4 bases at J, with 6 bases in the middle. Germline V lookup: CDR1 KGHSH, CDR2 LQKENI. The CDR3 covers 12 residues. Turning to this clone: As yet, its antigen is unknown.

Overall study results and limits: Roughly 27% of private leukemic clonotypes occurred rarely in other patients' non-leukemic repertoires.

Sequenced sample: CD4+ T cells from blood buffy coats. The source is a human donor in good health. This chain uses TRBV18 with TRBJ2-5; D remains ambiguous. CDR3: CASSPLRETQYF. Here the CDR3 DNA reads TGTGCCAGCTCACCTCTCCGAGAGACCCAGTACTTC.